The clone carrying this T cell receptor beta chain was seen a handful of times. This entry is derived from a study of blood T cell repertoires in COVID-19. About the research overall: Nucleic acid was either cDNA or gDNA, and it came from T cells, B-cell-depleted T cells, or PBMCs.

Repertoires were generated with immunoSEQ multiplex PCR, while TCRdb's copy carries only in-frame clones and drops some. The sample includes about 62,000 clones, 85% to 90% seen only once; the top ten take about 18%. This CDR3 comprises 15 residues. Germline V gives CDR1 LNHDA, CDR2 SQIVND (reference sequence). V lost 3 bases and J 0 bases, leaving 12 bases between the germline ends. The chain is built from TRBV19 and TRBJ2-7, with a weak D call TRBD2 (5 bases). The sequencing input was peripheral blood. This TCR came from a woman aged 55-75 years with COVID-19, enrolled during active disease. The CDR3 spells CASSMGRGSSYEQYF. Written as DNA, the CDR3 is TGTGCCAGTAGTATGGGTCGGGGTAGCTCCTACGAGCAGTACTTC.